The clone carrying this T cell receptor (beta chain) was observed at least ten times. Its cognate antigen is unknown. V was clipped by 0 bases and J by 5 bases, with 21 bases between them. The germline gives CDR1 SGHRS, CDR2 YFSETQ. The CDR3 is made up of 17 amino acids. This specimen comes from a study of T-cell reconstitution after alpha-beta-depleted transplantation in children. Construction of the TCRbeta library involved unique molecular identifiers. TCRdb processed the PCR reads anew with MiXCR; each CDR3 protein has one entry. The sample has roughly 300,000 distinct CDR3 sequences, roughly 11% seen once. Study conclusions and caveats: Several hundred expanded graft clones reportedly were the source of alpha-beta T cells about two months after transplant. Day-60 TCRbeta diversity that was high in some patients was derived from surviving recipient T cells and thymic progenitors. T-cell numbers and diversity, one year after transplant, stemmed largely from T cells that were newly produced.

This sequence was found in a male patient between 2 and 10 years old who had a stem cell transplant for chronic granulomatous disease, so the T cells may come from the graft donor. This specimen consisted of peripheral blood, obtained 180 days after TCRalphabeta/CD19-depleted stem cell transplant. The gene calls are TRBV5-1 and TRBJ2-7; D may match TRBD1 or TRBD2 (5 bases each). DNA for the CDR3: TGCGCCAGCAGCTTGGGCCCTTCCGGGACCACAGAAGACGAGCAGTACTTC. Translated: CASSLGPSGTTEDEQYF.